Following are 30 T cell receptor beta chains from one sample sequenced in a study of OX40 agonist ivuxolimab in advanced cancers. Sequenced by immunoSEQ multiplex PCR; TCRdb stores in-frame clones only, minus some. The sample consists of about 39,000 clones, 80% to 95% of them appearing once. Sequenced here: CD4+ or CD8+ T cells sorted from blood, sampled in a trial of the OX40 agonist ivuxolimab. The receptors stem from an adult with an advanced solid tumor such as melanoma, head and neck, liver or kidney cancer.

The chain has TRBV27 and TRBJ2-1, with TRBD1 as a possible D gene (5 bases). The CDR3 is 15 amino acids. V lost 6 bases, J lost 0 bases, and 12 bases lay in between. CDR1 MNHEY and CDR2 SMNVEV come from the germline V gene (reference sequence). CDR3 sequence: CASSETASSYNEQFF. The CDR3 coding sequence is TGTGCCAGCAGCGAGACAGCGAGCTCCTACAATGAGCAGTTCTTC.

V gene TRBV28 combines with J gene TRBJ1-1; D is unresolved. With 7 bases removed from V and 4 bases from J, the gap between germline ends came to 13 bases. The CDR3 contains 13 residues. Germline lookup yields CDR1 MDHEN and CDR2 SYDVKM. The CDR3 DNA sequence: TGTGCCAGCAACCTGGTTGGGAGCACTGAAGCTTTCTTT. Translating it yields CASNLVGSTEAFF.

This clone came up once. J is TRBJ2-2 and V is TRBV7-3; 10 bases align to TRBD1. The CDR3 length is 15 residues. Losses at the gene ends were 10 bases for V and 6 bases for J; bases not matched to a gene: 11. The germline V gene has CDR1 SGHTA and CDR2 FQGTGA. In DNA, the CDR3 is TGTGCCACCCAATCGGGGACAGGGGTGGCCGGGGAGCTGTTTTTT. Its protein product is CATQSGTGVAGELFF.

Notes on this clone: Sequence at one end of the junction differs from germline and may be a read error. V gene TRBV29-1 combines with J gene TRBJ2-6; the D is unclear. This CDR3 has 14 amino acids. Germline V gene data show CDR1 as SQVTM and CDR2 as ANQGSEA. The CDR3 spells CSAEHYSGANVLTF. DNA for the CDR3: TGCAGCGCTGAACACTACTCTGGGGCCAACGTCCTGACTTTC.

The CDR3 region is CASSARSGANVLTF. CDR3 bases: TGTGCCAGCAGTGCCCGTTCCGGGGCCAACGTCCTGACTTTC. The chain uses TRBV2 and TRBJ2-6; D gene ambiguous. V dropped 4 bases and J dropped 4 bases, with 8 bases sitting between them. Germline V CDR1 and CDR2: SNHLY, FYNNEI. The CDR3 is made up of 14 amino acids.

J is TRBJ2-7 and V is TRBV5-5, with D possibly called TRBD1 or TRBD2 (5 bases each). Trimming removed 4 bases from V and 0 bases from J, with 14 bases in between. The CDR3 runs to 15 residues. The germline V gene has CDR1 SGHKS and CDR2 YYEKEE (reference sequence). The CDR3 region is CASSPGTDSSYEQYF. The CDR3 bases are TGTGCCAGCAGCCCCGGGACCGATTCCTCCTACGAGCAGTACTTC.

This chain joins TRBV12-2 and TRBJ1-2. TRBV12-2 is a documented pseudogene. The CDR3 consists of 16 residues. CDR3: CASRSQPYYSTYGYTF. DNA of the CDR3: TGTGCAAGTCGCTCACAACCGTACTACAGTACCTATGGCTACACCTTC.

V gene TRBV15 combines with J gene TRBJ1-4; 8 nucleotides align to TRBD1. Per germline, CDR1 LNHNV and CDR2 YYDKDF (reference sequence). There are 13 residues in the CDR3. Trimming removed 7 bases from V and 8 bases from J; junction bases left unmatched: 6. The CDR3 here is CATTDRVDEKLFF. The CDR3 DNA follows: TGTGCCACCACGGACAGGGTGGACGAAAAACTGTTTTTT.

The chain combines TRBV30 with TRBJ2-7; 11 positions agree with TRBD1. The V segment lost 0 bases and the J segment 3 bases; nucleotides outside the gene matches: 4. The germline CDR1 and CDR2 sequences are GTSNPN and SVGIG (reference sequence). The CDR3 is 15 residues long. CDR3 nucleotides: TGTGCCTGGAGTGTACCGGGACAGGGGGTCTACGAGCAGTACTTC. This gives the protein CAWSVPGQGVYEQYF.

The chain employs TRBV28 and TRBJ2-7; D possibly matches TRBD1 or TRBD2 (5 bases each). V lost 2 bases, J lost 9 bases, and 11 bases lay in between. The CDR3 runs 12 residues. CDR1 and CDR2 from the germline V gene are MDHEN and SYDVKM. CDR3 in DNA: TGTGCCAGCAGTTTAGGTGGGACGCGGCAGTACTTC. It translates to CASSLGGTRQYF.

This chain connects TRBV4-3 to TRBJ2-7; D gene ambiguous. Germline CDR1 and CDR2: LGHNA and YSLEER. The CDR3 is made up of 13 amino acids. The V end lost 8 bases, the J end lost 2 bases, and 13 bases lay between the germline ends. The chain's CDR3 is CASSPGRTYEQYF. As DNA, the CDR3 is TGCGCCAGCTCACCGGGTAGGACCTACGAGCAGTACTTC.

The CDR3 region is CASSLRLAEETQYF. The CDR3 DNA follows: TGTGCCAGCTCACTCCGACTAGCTGAGGAGACCCAGTACTTC. The chain joins TRBV18 to TRBJ2-5; TRBD2 agrees at 7 bases. After removal of 4 bases from V and 5 bases from J, the junction contained 7 bases not matched to a gene. Germline V gives CDR1 KGHSH, CDR2 LQKENI. The CDR3 runs to 14 residues.

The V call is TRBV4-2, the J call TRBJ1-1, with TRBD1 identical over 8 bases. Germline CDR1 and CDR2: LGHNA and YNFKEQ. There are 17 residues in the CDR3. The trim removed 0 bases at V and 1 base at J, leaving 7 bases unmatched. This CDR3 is CASSQDRGGQANTEAFF. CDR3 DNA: TGTGCCAGCAGCCAAGATAGGGGGGGACAGGCGAACACTGAAGCTTTCTTT.

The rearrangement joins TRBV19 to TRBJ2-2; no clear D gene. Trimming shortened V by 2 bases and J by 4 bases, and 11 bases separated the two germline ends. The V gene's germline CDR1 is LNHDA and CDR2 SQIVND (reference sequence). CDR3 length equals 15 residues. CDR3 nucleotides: TGTGCCAGTAGTATATCTATGGGAAGCACCGGGGAGCTGTTTTTT. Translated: CASSISMGSTGELFF.

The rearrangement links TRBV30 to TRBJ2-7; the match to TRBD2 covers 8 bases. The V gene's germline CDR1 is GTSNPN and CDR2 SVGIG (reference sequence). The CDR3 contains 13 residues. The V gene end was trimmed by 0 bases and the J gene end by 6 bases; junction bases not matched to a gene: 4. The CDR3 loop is CAWSVSGSTEQYF. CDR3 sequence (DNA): TGTGCCTGGAGTGTAAGCGGGAGTACCGAGCAGTACTTC.

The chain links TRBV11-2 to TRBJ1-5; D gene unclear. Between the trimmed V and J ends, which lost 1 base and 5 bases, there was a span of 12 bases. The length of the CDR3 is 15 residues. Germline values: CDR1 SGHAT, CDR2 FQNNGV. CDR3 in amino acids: CASSLGQLRDQPQHF. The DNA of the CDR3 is TGTGCCAGCAGCTTAGGGCAGCTTCGGGATCAGCCCCAGCATTTT. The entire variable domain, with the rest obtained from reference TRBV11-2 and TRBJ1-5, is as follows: EAGVAQSPRYKIIEKRQSVAFWCNPISGHATLYWYQQILGQGPKLLIQFQNNGVVDDSQLPKDRFSAERLKGVDSTLKIQPAKLEDSAVYLCASSLGQLRDQPQHFGDGTRLSIL.

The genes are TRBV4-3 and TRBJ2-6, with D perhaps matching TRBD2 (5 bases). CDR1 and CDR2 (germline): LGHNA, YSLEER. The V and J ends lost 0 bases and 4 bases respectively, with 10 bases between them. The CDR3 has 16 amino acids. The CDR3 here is CASSQEAVGGANVLTF. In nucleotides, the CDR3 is TGCGCCAGCAGCCAAGAAGCGGTCGGGGGGGCCAACGTCCTGACTTTC.

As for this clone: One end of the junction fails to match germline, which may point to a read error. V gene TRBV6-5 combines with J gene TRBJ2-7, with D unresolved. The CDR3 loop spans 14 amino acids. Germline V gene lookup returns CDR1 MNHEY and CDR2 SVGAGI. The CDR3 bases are TGTGCCAGCAGGTACTCGTCTGGGGACTACGAGCAGTACTTC. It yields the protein CASRYSSGDYEQYF.

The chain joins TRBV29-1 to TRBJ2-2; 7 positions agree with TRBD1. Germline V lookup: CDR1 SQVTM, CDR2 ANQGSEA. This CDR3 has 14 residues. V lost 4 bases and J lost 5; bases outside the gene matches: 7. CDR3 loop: CSVVTGEGTGELFF. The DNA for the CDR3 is TGCAGCGTTGTAACAGGGGAAGGAACCGGGGAGCTGTTTTTT.

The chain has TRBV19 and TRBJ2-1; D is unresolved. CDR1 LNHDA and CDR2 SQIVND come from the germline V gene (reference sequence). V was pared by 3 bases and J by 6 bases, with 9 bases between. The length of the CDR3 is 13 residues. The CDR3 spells CASSMWLFNEQFF. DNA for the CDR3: TGTGCCAGTAGTATGTGGCTTTTCAATGAGCAGTTCTTC.

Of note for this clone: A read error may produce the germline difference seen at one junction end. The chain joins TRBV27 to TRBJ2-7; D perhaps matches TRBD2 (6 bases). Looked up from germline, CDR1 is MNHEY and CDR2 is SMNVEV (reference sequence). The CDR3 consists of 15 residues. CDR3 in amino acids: CASSISSRDSVEQYF. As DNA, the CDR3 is TGTGCCAGCAGTATATCATCGAGGGACTCTGTCGAGCAGTACTTC.

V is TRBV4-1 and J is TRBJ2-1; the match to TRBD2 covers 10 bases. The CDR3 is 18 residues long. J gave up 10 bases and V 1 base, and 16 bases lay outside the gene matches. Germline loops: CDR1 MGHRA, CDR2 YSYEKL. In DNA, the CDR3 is TGCGCCAGCAGCCAAGCCTCTAAGGGGGGACTAGCGAGATTGGAGCAGTTCTTC. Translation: CASSQASKGGLARLEQFF.

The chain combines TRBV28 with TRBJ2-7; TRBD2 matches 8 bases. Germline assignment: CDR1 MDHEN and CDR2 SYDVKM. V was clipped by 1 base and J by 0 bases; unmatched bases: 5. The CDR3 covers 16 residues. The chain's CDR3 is CASSLYAGGNSYEQYF. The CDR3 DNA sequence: TGTGCCAGCAGTTTATACGCGGGAGGTAACTCCTACGAGCAGTACTTC.

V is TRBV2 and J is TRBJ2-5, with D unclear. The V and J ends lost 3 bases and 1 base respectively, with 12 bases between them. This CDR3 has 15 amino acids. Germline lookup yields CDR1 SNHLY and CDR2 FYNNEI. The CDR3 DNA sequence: TGTGCCAGCAGTGATGTAACTAACCTCCAAGAGACCCAGTACTTC. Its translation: CASSDVTNLQETQYF.

CDR3: CASSLSREVETQYF. CDR3 DNA: TGTGCCAGCAGCTTAAGCAGGGAGGTTGAGACCCAGTACTTC. The chain is built from TRBV7-2 and TRBJ2-5, with D perhaps TRBD2 (6 bases). V was trimmed by 2 bases and J by 5 bases, leaving 12 bases between them. The length of the CDR3 is 14 residues. Germline CDR1 and CDR2: SGHTA and FQGNSA.

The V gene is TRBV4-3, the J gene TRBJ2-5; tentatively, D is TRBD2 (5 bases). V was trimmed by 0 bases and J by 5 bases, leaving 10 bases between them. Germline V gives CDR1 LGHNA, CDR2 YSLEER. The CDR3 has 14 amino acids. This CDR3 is CASSQDPGSETQYF. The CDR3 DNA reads TGCGCCAGCAGCCAAGATCCGGGGAGTGAGACCCAGTACTTC.

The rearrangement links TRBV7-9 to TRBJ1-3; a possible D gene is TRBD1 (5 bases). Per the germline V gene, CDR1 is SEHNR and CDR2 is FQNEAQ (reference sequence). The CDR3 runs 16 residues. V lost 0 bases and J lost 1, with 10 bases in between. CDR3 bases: TGTGCCAGCAGCTTAGCGTGGGCAGGGTCTGGAAACACCATATATTTT. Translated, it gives CASSLAWAGSGNTIYF. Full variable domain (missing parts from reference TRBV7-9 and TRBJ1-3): DTGVSQNPRHKITKRGQNVTFRCDPISEHNRLYWYRQTLGQGPEFLTYFQNEAQLEKSRLLSDRFSAERPKGSFSTLEIQRTEQGDSAMYLCASSLAWAGSGNTIYFGEGSWLTVV.

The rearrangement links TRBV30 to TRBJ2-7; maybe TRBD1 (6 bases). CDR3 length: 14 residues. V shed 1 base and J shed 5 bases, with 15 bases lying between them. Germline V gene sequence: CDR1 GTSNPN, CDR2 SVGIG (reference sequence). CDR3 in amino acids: CAWSETGLSHEQYF. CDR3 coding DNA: TGTGCCTGGAGTGAAACAGGGCTGTCCCACGAGCAGTACTTC.

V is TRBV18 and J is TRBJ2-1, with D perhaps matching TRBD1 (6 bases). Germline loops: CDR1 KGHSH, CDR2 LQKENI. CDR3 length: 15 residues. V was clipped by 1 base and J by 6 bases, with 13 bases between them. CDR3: CASSPRQGWGNEQFF. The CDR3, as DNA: TGTGCCAGCTCACCACGTCAGGGGTGGGGCAATGAGCAGTTCTTC.

The CDR3 here is CASSPPVGRGTATDTQYF. The CDR3 DNA follows: TGTGCCAGCTCACCACCGGTGGGACGCGGGACAGCAACAGATACGCAGTATTTT. This chain links TRBV18 with TRBJ2-3, with D tentatively TRBD1 (7 bases). Trimming took off 0 bases at V and 3 bases at J, with 19 bases between the two ends. Germline-derived CDR1 and CDR2 are KGHSH and LQKENI. The length of the CDR3 is 18 residues.